The 4 T cell receptor beta chains in this list originate from one sample, sequenced in a study of blood T cell repertoires in COVID-19. The table came from immunoSEQ multiplex PCR; TCRdb's copy has only in-frame clones and leaves some out. Among 200,000 to 250,000 clones listed, roughly nine tenths were seen once. The source material was PBMCs or T cells enriched from blood (not recorded which). The receptors were sampled from a young woman in a cohort exposed to, infected with or recovered from COVID-19 (not recorded which).

This chain connects TRBV5-6 to TRBJ1-2; a weak D match, TRBD1 (5 bases). V was cut by 0 bases and J by 6 bases, with 21 bases left in between. CDR1 is SGHDT, CDR2 YYEEEE, per germline. This CDR3 has 17 amino acids. The DNA of the CDR3 is TGTGCCAGCAGCTTGGGTGTAGTGGCAGGGCAAAACGATGGCTACACCTTC. It yields the protein CASSLGVVAGQNDGYTF.

The chain recombines TRBV6-1 with TRBJ2-1; a weak D match, TRBD1 (6 bases). The CDR3 extends over 15 amino acids. Germline CDR1 MNHNS, CDR2 SASEGT. Trimming cost V 1 base and J 4 bases, with 11 bases left between them. CDR3: CASSEGGPPYNEQFF. The CDR3 coding sequence is TGTGCCAGCAGTGAAGGGGGGCCCCCTTACAATGAGCAGTTCTTC.

J is TRBJ2-4 and V is TRBV6-5; D may be TRBD2 (5 bases). The germline V gene has CDR1 MNHEY and CDR2 SVGAGI. The CDR3 is 15 residues long. Between the trimmed V and J ends, which lost 7 bases and 3 bases, there was a span of 16 bases. The CDR3 DNA reads as TGTGCCAGCACCATAGCCGGGAATGGCAAAAACATTCAGTACTTC. Translation: CASTIAGNGKNIQYF.

The rearrangement links TRBV9 to TRBJ2-7; D gene uncertain. The CDR3 covers 15 residues. Trimming cost V 0 bases and J 2 bases, with 12 bases left between them. The germline CDR1 and CDR2 sequences are SGDLS and YYNGEE. The CDR3 reads CASSVGPEPTYEQYF. The CDR3 nucleotides are TGTGCCAGCAGCGTAGGGCCGGAGCCAACCTACGAGCAGTACTTC.